Listed below are T cell receptor beta chains from one sample, sequenced in a study of tumor-infiltrating lymphocytes in localized non-small cell lung cancer. Produced via immunoSEQ multiplex PCR; TCRdb's table is partial and in-frame only. Of over 14,000 clones in the sample, 75% to 85% are singletons; the top ten hold 2% to 3%. The material sequenced was lung tumor tissue. The origin of the receptors is a human donor with non-small cell lung cancer. Both conserved end residues are part of each CDR3. A D gene is named only where the DNA matches it firmly. Clone size appears in some rows only: once, few, many, or a class for an expanded clone.

V: TRBV5-6
J: TRBJ1-2
size: NA
D: NA
DNA: TGTGCCAGCAGCTTGGGGGAGGGCTCAGTCCCATATGGCTACACCTTC
CDR3: CASSLGEGSVPYGYTF

V: TRBV6-8
J: TRBJ2-1
size: NA
D: TRBD1
DNA: TGTGCCAGATTGGGGACAGGGGGCTTTTCCTACAATGAGCAGTTCTTC
CDR3: CARLGTGGFSYNEQFF

V: TRBV7-2
J: TRBJ2-1
size: once
D: NA
DNA: TGTGCCAGCAGCCGCGGTGGGAGTGAGCAGTTCTTC
CDR3: CASSRGGSEQFF

V: TRBV5-4
J: TRBJ2-5
size: NA
D: NA
DNA: TGTGCCAGCAGCTGGGACTACCAAGAGACCCAGTACTTC
CDR3: CASSWDYQETQYF

V: TRBV4-1
J: TRBJ2-5
size: NA
D: TRBD1
DNA: TGCGCCAGCAGCCCGACAGGGGAAGAGACCCAGTACTTC
CDR3: CASSPTGEETQYF

V: TRBV7-9
J: TRBJ1-4
size: NA
D: NA
DNA: TGTGCCAGCAGCTTTTTTGCGTGGACTAATGAAAAACTGTTTTTT
CDR3: CASSFFAWTNEKLFF

V: TRBV18
J: TRBJ1-2
size: NA
D: NA
DNA: TGTGCCAGCTCACCCGGCGAAGCAGGCTACACCTTC
CDR3: CASSPGEAGYTF

V: TRBV7-2
J: TRBJ1-4
size: NA
D: NA
DNA: TGTGCCAGCAGCCGCGGGGGAGGGGGAGGTGAAAAACTGTTTTTT
CDR3: CASSRGGGGGEKLFF

V: TRBV19
J: TRBJ2-7
size: NA
D: TRBD1
DNA: TGTGCCAGTAGTACCCGGCAGGGGGCCCACGAGCAGTACTTC
CDR3: CASSTRQGAHEQYF

V: TRBV4-3
J: TRBJ2-7
size: NA
D: TRBD1
DNA: TGCGCCAGCAGCCGGGGACAGGGGGCCTACGAGCAGTACTTC
CDR3: CASSRGQGAYEQYF

V: TRBV5-1
J: TRBJ1-1
size: NA
D: NA
DNA: TGCGCCAGCAGCGAACCTGGGGTCACTGAAGCTTTCTTT
CDR3: CASSEPGVTEAFF

V: TRBV7-2
J: TRBJ2-1
size: NA
D: TRBD2
DNA: TGTGCCAGCAGCTTAGCCTATGGTCGTGGGCTAGCGGGAAAGAGCTCCTACAATGAGCAGTTCTTC
CDR3: CASSLAYGRGLAGKSSYNEQFF

V: TRBV5-6
J: TRBJ2-1
size: NA
D: NA
DNA: TGTGCCAGCAGCTTGGAAAGGGTAGGTGAGCAGTTCTTC
CDR3: CASSLERVGEQFF